The source of this T cell receptor beta chain is a study of regulatory T cells in long-lasting Graves disease (dated by TCRdb to the early 2020s). Background on the whole study: To count as having persistent Graves' disease, a patient had to have received antithyroid drug treatment for over 5 years with TSH receptor autoantibodies remaining persistently positive. The study took place in China and was registered as a clinical trial. Patients with persistent Graves' disease were compared with patients with newly diagnosed Graves' disease using TCR sequencing and RNA sequencing of peripheral blood. On average, persistent Graves' disease patients in the clinical cohort had been on antithyroid drugs for approximately ten years. TCR sequencing covered some 13 persistent and 20 or so newly diagnosed Graves' disease patients, around 33 samples in total. Beyond this particular receptor, the publication reports: Compared with newly diagnosed patients, patients with persistent Graves' disease had lower TCR Shannon entropy and fewer highly expanded clones, which suggests clonal expansion. The authors noted that the small sample size was a limitation that may lower accuracy. Only peripheral blood was studied, because thyroid tissue, the primary lesion, was inaccessible. Persistent disease showed preferential use of TRBV28, TRBJ1-2 and TRBJ2-5, whereas newly diagnosed disease favored TRBV20-1 and TRBJ2-1. Sequencing and analysis were restricted to the TCR beta chain. More public clonotypes were shared among persistent patients (around 3,000) than among newly diagnosed patients (under 1,000).

Relative to germline, V is 6 bases shorter and J is 4 bases shorter, with 25 bases between their ends. Reading the germline V gene gives CDR1 MDHEN and CDR2 SYDVKM. From the cysteine up to the phenylalanine, the CDR3 has a length of 17 residues. The DNA shown is the 51-base CDR3, in frame from base 1. A word on this clonotype: The target of this receptor is not known. No base qualities exist here, and no much larger clone lies one base off it.

The time point label on this specimen signifies: persistent/refractory GD, antithyroid drugs over 5 years with positive TRAb. For both TCR sequencing and RNA sequencing, RNA was extracted from PBMCs in TRIzol. Graves' disease was diagnosed according to American Thyroid Association guidelines. The patients came from an endocrinology department in Xi'an, China. Each patient gave 7.5 to 10 milliliters of peripheral blood, collected in an EDTA anticoagulant tube. PBMCs were isolated by Ficoll Paque Plus density gradient separation without further T cell sorting. An Agilent 2100 Bioanalyzer and agarose gel were used to check RNA quality, and a NanoDrop 2000 was used to measure RNA concentration. The method was multiplex PCR. TCRdb lists the instrument as Illumina HiSeq 4000. iRepertoire HTBI primers and Arm-PCR amplification of CDR3 regions were used to construct TCR beta libraries. Gel purification was performed on PCR products prior to sequencing. Per the source publication's procedure: Gene usage analysis of CDR3 amino acid clonotypes relied on the 60 to 65 TRBV and about 15 TRBJ segments identified across samples. Filtered high-quality paired reads were merged into contigs using COPE and FqMerger. BLAST was used to align contigs to IMGT TRBV, TRBD and TRBJ reference genes, with CDR3 defined following IMGT. Any clonotype with a frequency above 0.1% was classified as a highly expanded clone. Repertoire diversity was measured by Shannon entropy, and V-J evenness by the Gini coefficient. Clonotypes shared by more than one individual were considered public. TCRdb reworked the public reads: Q25 trimming with fastp, MiXCR clone assembly, productive beta chains retained. Identical CDR3 proteins give one entry, which carries the most common genes and DNA. TCRdb, rather than the study authors, made the V and J calls. A total of about 470,000 distinct CDR3 sequences appear in this sample, less than 25% of them only once. 7.8% of the sample belongs to the ten largest clones.

This receptor was identified in a female donor with Graves disease. The specimen comprised peripheral blood mononuclear cells (PBMCs), sampled when the disease was refractory, from a patient treated with antithyroid drugs. This receptor chain uses TRBV28 and TRBJ2-7; the D gene is possibly TRBD1 or TRBD2, with 5 bases matching each. CDR3 protein: CASSFGGQGPTPYEQYF. Read as DNA, the sequence is TGTGCCAGCAGCTTTGGCGGGCAGGGACCAACTCCTTACGAGCAGTACTTC.